This T cell receptor (beta chain) was obtained from a study of CD8+CD57+ T cells in acquired aplastic anemia. Sequenced patients had shown CD8+CD57+ cell expansion by flow cytometry. Between the trimmed V and J ends, which lost 6 bases and 4 bases, there was a span of 15 bases. This CDR3 spans 14 amino acids. The V gene's germline CDR1 is MGHDK and CDR2 SYGVNS. TCR beta VDJ and CDR3 profiles were obtained from a genomic DNA template. TCRdb independently ran MiXCR on the reads; one entry per CDR3 protein. The table lists under 200,000 distinct CDR3 sequences, approximately 52% of them singletons. Sample: sorted CD4+, CD8+, or CD8+CD57+ T cells (not recorded which) from PBMCs. This clonotype originated in a human donor with aplastic anemia. The V and J genes are TRBV25-1 and TRBJ1-1; a possible D gene is TRBD1 (5 bases). The CDR3 DNA is TGTGCCAGCAGCGTGGGGAGGGGAGTCACTGAAGCTTTCTTT. This sequence encodes CASSVGRGVTEAFF.